The rows below give T cell receptor beta chains drawn from one sample of a study of cytomegalovirus exposure and HLA in healthy donors. Using immunoSEQ multiplex PCR, the repertoire was profiled, and TCRdb retains in-frame clones only, with some absent. The sample lists more than 150,000 clones; 87% were seen once. Input material: PBMCs. All receptors derive from a girl less than two years old in good health and CMV-seronegative. Each CDR3 is given with its conserved first and last residue. A D gene is named only where the DNA matches it firmly. Clone size is not always given. Where it is, it says once, few, many or a class for expanded clones.

clone_size	d_call	v_call	j_call	cdr3_aa	cdr3_nt
NA	TRBD2	TRBV6-6	TRBJ2-3	CASTNSGRDADTQYF	TGTGCCAGCACCAATAGCGGGAGGGATGCAGATACGCAGTATTTT
NA	NA	TRBV4-1	TRBJ1-1	CASSQGGRGILMNTEAFF	TGCGCCAGCAGCCAAGGGGGTAGGGGGATCCTCATGAACACTGAAGCTTTCTTT
once	NA	TRBV9	TRBJ1-6	CASSVALDRYDYNSPLHF	TGTGCCAGCAGCGTAGCTCTCGACAGATACGACTATAATTCACCCCTCCACTTT
NA	TRBD1	TRBV7-9	TRBJ2-6	CASSRGQLSGANVLTF	TGTGCCAGCAGCCGGGGACAGCTCTCTGGGGCCAACGTCCTGACTTTC
NA	NA	TRBV5-1	TRBJ1-5	CASSLTGQPQHF	TGCGCCAGCAGCTTGACAGGGCAGCCCCAGCATTTT
NA	NA	TRBV27	TRBJ2-3	CASSWVGGRTDTQYF	TGTGCCAGCAGTTGGGTGGGGGGACGAACAGATACGCAGTATTTT
once	TRBD1	TRBV19	TRBJ1-4	CASTNLPGQGSEKLFF	TGTGCCAGTACCAATCTACCGGGACAGGGATCTGAAAAACTGTTTTTT
NA	NA	TRBV5-1	TRBJ2-3	CASEGGGTDTQYF	TGCGCCAGCGAAGGGGGTGGCACAGATACGCAGTATTTT
NA	NA	TRBV5-6	TRBJ2-3	CASKFSGQNTDTQYF	TGTGCCAGCAAATTCTCGGGACAAAATACAGATACGCAGTATTTT
NA	NA	TRBV1	TRBJ1-5	CTSSAPGQGIQPQHF	TGCACCAGCAGCGCCCCGGGACAGGGAATACAGCCCCAGCATTTT
NA	NA	TRBV6-5	TRBJ2-5	CASSSGQSPGTQYF	TGTGCCAGCAGCTCCGGACAGAGCCCGGGGACCCAGTACTTC
NA	TRBD2	TRBV5-4	TRBJ2-7	CASSSISGGRHSYEQYF	TGTGCCAGCAGCTCAATTAGCGGGGGACGTCACTCCTACGAGCAGTACTTC
few	NA	TRBV30	TRBJ1-3	CAWNALEGNTIYF	TGTGCCTGGAATGCGTTAGAGGGAAACACCATATATTTT
NA	NA	TRBV5-1	TRBJ2-5	CASSQLRETQYF	TGCGCCAGCAGCCAACTCCGGGAGACCCAGTACTTC
NA	NA	TRBV7-9	TRBJ2-3	CASSLAGGDTQYF	TGTGCCAGCAGCTTAGCGGGGGGAGATACGCAGTATTTT
once	NA	TRBV5-1	TRBJ2-1	CASSPTGLSYNEQFF	TGCGCCAGCAGCCCTACGGGACTCTCCTACAATGAGCAGTTCTTC
NA	TRBD1	TRBV7-2	TRBJ1-5	CASSKDRVNQPQHF	TGTGCCAGCAGCAAGGACAGGGTCAATCAGCCCCAGCATTTT
NA	TRBD2	TRBV30	TRBJ2-1	CAWSVPVTSGGRNEQFF	TGTGCCTGGAGTGTTCCCGTGACTAGCGGGGGACGGAATGAGCAGTTCTTC
NA	TRBD2	TRBV27	TRBJ2-7	CASSSKAGQSYEQYF	TGTGCCAGCAGTTCCAAAGCGGGGCAATCCTACGAGCAGTACTTC
NA	TRBD2	TRBV7-2	TRBJ2-3	CASWNGGALDTQYF	TGTGCCAGCTGGAACGGGGGGGCCCTAGATACGCAGTATTTT
few	NA	TRBV2	TRBJ2-7	CASRHRELKLLEQYF	TGTGCCAGCAGACACAGGGAACTCAAGTTATTGGAGCAGTACTTC
NA	TRBD1	TRBV11-2	TRBJ2-7	CASSSTGGRTSYEQYF	TGTGCCAGCAGCTCGACAGGGGGCCGTACCTCCTACGAGCAGTACTTC
NA	TRBD1	TRBV6-1	TRBJ2-7	CASRATGGQGEQYF	TGTGCCAGCAGAGCGACAGGGGGTCAGGGCGAGCAGTACTTC
NA	TRBD2	TRBV4-1	TRBJ2-5	CASSQGYQREHGTQYF	TGCGCCAGCAGCCAAGGATACCAGCGGGAGCATGGGACCCAGTACTTC
NA	NA	TRBV6-5	TRBJ2-1	CASRSGYNEQFF	TGTGCCAGCAGATCGGGCTACAATGAGCAGTTCTTC
NA	NA	TRBV10-1	TRBJ2-1	CASSSGYRRHNEQFF	TGCGCCAGCAGTTCAGGTTATCGCAGACACAATGAGCAGTTCTTC
NA	NA	TRBV5-1	TRBJ2-7	CASSGARYEQYF	TGCGCCAGCTCAGGGGCCAGGTACGAGCAGTACTTC
NA	TRBD1	TRBV2	TRBJ1-5	CASSLGQGAGQPQHF	TGTGCCAGCAGTCTGGGACAGGGGGCTGGACAGCCCCAGCATTTT
once	NA	TRBV5-6	TRBJ1-4	CASSRGTKPTNEKLFF	TGTGCCAGCAGCCGGGGGACGAAACCAACTAATGAAAAACTGTTTTTT
NA	NA	TRBV9	TRBJ2-3	CASSPAGGREDTQYF	TGTGCCAGCAGTCCCGCCGGGGGACGCGAGGATACGCAGTATTTT
NA	TRBD2	TRBV6-1	TRBJ2-2	CASSVPAGGGELFF	TGTGCCAGCAGTGTTCCAGCGGGAGGCGGGGAGCTGTTTTTT
NA	TRBD2	TRBV11-2	TRBJ2-1	CASSSRTSGRKDYNEQFF	TGTGCCAGCAGCTCAAGGACTAGCGGGAGAAAGGACTACAATGAGCAGTTCTTC
NA	NA	TRBV6-4	TRBJ2-5	CASSDGLYTQETQYF	TGTGCCAGCAGTGATGGACTATATACTCAAGAGACCCAGTACTTC
NA	TRBD2	TRBV7-3	TRBJ2-1	CASSLTGTSGVHEQFF	TGTGCCAGCAGCTTAACCGGGACTAGCGGGGTCCATGAGCAGTTCTTC
NA	TRBD1	TRBV7-9	TRBJ1-1	CASSETGRQPMNTEAFF	TGTGCCAGCAGCGAGACAGGGAGACAGCCTATGAACACTGAAGCTTTCTTT
NA	NA	TRBV27	TRBJ2-7	CASSSASDSSEQYF	TGTGCCAGCAGTTCGGCTAGCGATTCATCCGAGCAGTACTTC
NA	TRBD1	TRBV6-1	TRBJ1-1	CASKTTGGGTEAFF	TGTGCCAGCAAAACAACAGGGGGAGGCACTGAAGCTTTCTTT
NA	TRBD1	TRBV9	TRBJ2-6	CASRYRGRGSGANVLTF	TGTGCCAGCAGATACAGGGGGCGGGGCTCTGGGGCCAACGTCCTGACTTTC
NA	NA	TRBV2	TRBJ1-5	CASRRGWDQPQHF	TGTGCCAGCAGGAGGGGGTGGGATCAGCCCCAGCATTTT
NA	TRBD1	TRBV7-2	TRBJ1-2	CASSWTGQGGYTF	TGTGCCAGCAGCTGGACAGGCCAGGGGGGCTACACCTTC
NA	NA	TRBV6-5	TRBJ1-5	CASRTTPTSNQPQHF	TGTGCCAGCAGAACAACGCCCACAAGCAATCAGCCCCAGCATTTT
NA	TRBD1	TRBV9	TRBJ2-7	CASSAGQGLSYEQYF	TGTGCCAGCAGCGCTGGACAGGGGCTGTCCTACGAGCAGTACTTC
few	TRBD1	TRBV7-6	TRBJ1-5	CASSVVPRDRVGLDQPQHF	TGTGCCAGCAGCGTGGTACCCCGGGACAGGGTTGGTTTGGATCAGCCCCAGCATTTT
NA	NA	TRBV30	TRBJ1-6	CAYGRALGSPLHF	TGTGCCTACGGCAGGGCGCTAGGTTCACCCCTCCACTTT
NA	NA	TRBV27	TRBJ1-2	CASSLIGGDIYGYTF	TGTGCCAGCAGTTTAATCGGCGGAGATATATATGGCTACACCTTC
NA	NA	TRBV6-5	TRBJ2-7	CASKPGHTSYEQYF	TGTGCCAGCAAGCCGGGACACACTTCCTACGAGCAGTACTTC
NA	TRBD2	TRBV5-1	TRBJ2-1	CATSSLAGPPDSFF	TGCGCCACCTCGTCACTAGCGGGGCCCCCAGACTCCTTCTTC
NA	NA	TRBV4-2	TRBJ1-2	CASSQARNGYTF	TGTGCCAGCAGCCAAGCTCGTAATGGCTACACCTTC
NA	NA	TRBV7-9	TRBJ2-1	CASREGRTSAPSSYNEQFF	TGTGCCAGCAGGGAGGGACGAACCAGTGCGCCTAGCTCCTACAATGAGCAGTTCTTC
NA	NA	TRBV30	TRBJ1-1	CAWSVHENTEAFF	TGTGCCTGGAGTGTACACGAGAACACTGAAGCTTTCTTT
NA	TRBD2	TRBV19	TRBJ2-2	CASSMSSGGQLTGELFF	TGTGCCAGTAGTATGAGCTCGGGGGGTCAATTGACCGGGGAGCTGTTTTTT
NA	TRBD2	TRBV18	TRBJ2-1	CASSRGLALPSSYNEQFF	TGTGCCAGCTCACGGGGACTAGCCCTACCCAGCTCCTACAATGAGCAGTTCTTC